A selection of T cell receptor beta chains follows, all from one sample in a study of tumor and adjacent non-tumor tissue in lung cancer. TCRdb passed the multiplex PCR reads through MiXCR, listing each CDR3 protein once. The profile covers 55,000 to 70,000 distinct CDR3 sequences, with around 60% appearing a single time and 20% to 25% taken by the ten largest. The sequencing sample was made of lung tumor tissue. These receptors came from a man in his fifties with non-small cell lung cancer. Both conserved end residues are part of each CDR3.

V	J	length	CDR3
TRBV5-1	TRBJ2-7	14	CASILGGNSYEQYF
TRBV11-1	TRBJ2-1	15	CAGSLSSGPYNEQFF
TRBV6-5	TRBJ2-6	17	CASNYTDRARGANVLTF
TRBV11-2	TRBJ2-3	14	CASSKPGRAGTQYF
TRBV30	TRBJ1-6	16	CAWSGDRFLYNSPLHF
TRBV29-1	TRBJ2-3	14	CSVNPGFGTDTQYF
TRBV5-4	TRBJ2-5	15	CASSFAQGPSETQHF
TRBV10-2	TRBJ2-1	15	CASSRDLGQENEQFF
TRBV24-1	TRBJ2-5	14	CATSVGGSGKTQYF
TRBV29-1	TRBJ2-1	12	CSVERSGNEQFF
TRBV20-1	TRBJ2-7	15	CSVSEGDSARGEQYF
TRBV11-2	TRBJ2-1	15	CASRPSGRGAYEQFF
TRBV20-1	TRBJ2-7	14	CSATTTRGLNEQYF
TRBV28	TRBJ2-4	13	CASTTGGHNIQYF
TRBV11-2	TRBJ1-6	16	CASSLSGHNYKSPLHF
TRBV24-1	TRBJ2-3	19	CATSDFGGGQRDIMGGQYF
TRBV29-1	TRBJ2-7	13	CSVVQSRVHEQYF
TRBV7-9	TRBJ2-1	14	CASSSWTSGVEQFF
TRBV11-1	TRBJ2-7	12	CASRSIRDEQYF
TRBV6-1	TRBJ1-2	14	CVTGGTGWRHGYTF
TRBV28	TRBJ2-7	15	CASSLRLADSYEQYF
TRBV6-5	TRBJ1-1	15	CASRSGIVGNTEAFF
TRBV11-2	TRBJ2-3	13	CISSLGAGDTQYF
TRBV28	TRBJ2-2	17	CASSLQLAGANTGELFF
TRBV11-3	TRBJ2-1	15	CASSVAGQVVNKQFF
TRBV21-1	TRBJ1-1	16	CASSHNIRGVNTEDFF
TRBV14	TRBJ1-4	14	CASSHSDGNEKLFF
TRBV4-2	TRBJ2-2	14	CASSQDSRGGELVF
TRBV7-8	TRBJ1-1	14	CTSSPQRGNTEAFF
TRBV30	TRBJ1-4	14	CAWSVLGKGEKLFF
TRBV5-1	TRBJ2-3	15	CASSRLAGKRDTQYF
TRBV11-2	TRBJ2-2	15	CASSGGGRDTGELFF
TRBV11-3	TRBJ2-5	17	CASSLSASWGLLETQYF
TRBV20-1	TRBJ2-3	12	CSAYPPGPLQYF
TRBV2	TRBJ1-5	13	CASRGQGNQPQHF
TRBV28	TRBJ1-2	11	CASTGPYGYTF
TRBV5-1	TRBJ2-1	11	CASGWGPEQSF
TRBV29-1	TRBJ1-4	13	CSVLTKGHEKLFF
TRBV6-1	TRBJ2-2	13	CAGRETNTGELLF
TRBV11-3	TRBJ2-1	17	CASSLEVIRGPGDEQFF
TRBV11-1	TRBJ2-1	13	CARNLGSGNEQFF
TRBV29-1	TRBJ2-1	14	CGIEGGLSYNEQFF
TRBV5-1	TRBJ1-1	15	CASSFGTGPNTEAFF
TRBV6-1	TRBJ2-3	16	CASSPSGAPSTGTQYF
TRBV11-2	TRBJ2-7	14	CASSLAGTTYEQYF
TRBV12-3/TRBV12-4	TRBJ2-4	14	CASSILGAKNIQYF
TRBV4-2	TRBJ2-1	15	CASSQGRSSYNEQFF
TRBV11-1	TRBJ1-1	12	CVSILTGSEAFF
TRBV5-1	TRBJ2-7	13	CASSLALTCEQYF